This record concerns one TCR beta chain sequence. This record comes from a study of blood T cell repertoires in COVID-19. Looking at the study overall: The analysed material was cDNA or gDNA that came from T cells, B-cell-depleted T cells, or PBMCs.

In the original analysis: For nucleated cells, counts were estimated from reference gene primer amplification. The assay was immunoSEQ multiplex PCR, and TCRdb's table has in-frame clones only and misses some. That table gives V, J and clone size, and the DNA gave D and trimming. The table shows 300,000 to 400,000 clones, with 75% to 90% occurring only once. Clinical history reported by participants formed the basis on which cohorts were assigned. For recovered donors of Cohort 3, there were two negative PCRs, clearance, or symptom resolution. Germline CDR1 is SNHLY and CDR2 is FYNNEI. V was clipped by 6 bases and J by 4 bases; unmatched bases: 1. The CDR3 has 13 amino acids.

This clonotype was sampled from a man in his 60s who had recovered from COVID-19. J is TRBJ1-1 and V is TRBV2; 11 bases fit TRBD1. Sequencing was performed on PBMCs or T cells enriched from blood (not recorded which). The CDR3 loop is CASSGTGGTEAFF. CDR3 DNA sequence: TGTGCCAGCAGCGGGACAGGGGGCACTGAAGCTTTCTTT.